The T cell receptor beta chain described here comes from a study of blood T cell repertoires in COVID-19. The length of the CDR3 is 14 residues. The germline V gene has CDR1 SGHDN and CDR2 FVKESK. Trimming at V came to 6 bases and at J to 4 bases, leaving 8 bases not matched to a gene. TCRdb's copy holds only in-frame clones and misses some; the assay was immunoSEQ multiplex PCR. This table has 100,000 or so clones, 70% to 80% appearing once. This clonotype originated in a human donor in a cohort sampled during active COVID-19. Sequenced material: peripheral blood. This chain connects TRBV14 to TRBJ2-7; 8 nucleotides line up with TRBD1. The CDR3 bases are TGTGCCAGCAGTCAGGGACAGGCCGAATACGAGCAGTACTTC. Translation: CASSQGQAEYEQYF.